This TCR beta chain was observed in a study of Tregs in tolerant kidney transplant recipients. Regarding the study as a whole: Expanding Tregs on activated donor B cells appeared to best identify donor-specific TCRbeta clones. No direct test of biological reproducibility was done here. Findings come from small patient numbers and require larger validation.

This CDR3 is built from 14 residues. CDR1 and CDR2 (germline): LGHNT, FRNRAP. Trimming stripped 6 bases from V and 7 bases from J, with 16 bases between. Regarding this clone: What it binds is unknown.

The assay was immunoSEQ multiplex PCR, and TCRdb's table has in-frame clones only and misses some. Among roughly 120,000 clones listed, almost 95% were seen once. Sequences were obtained from CD4+ T cells from blood. This chain connects TRBV12-5 to TRBJ2-1; D is unclear. The clonotype comes from a human donor in good health. CDR3 DNA sequence: TGTGCTAGTGGCCCGGCAGACCTGAGTAATGAGCAGTTCTTC. This sequence encodes CASGPADLSNEQFF. The full variable domain, completed using reference TRBV12-5 and TRBJ2-1, is DARVTQTPRHKVTEMGQEVTMRCQPILGHNTVFWYRQTMMQGLELLAYFRNRAPLDDSGMPKDRFSAEMPDATLATLKIQPSEPRDSAVYFCASGPADLSNEQFFGPGTRLTVL.